The 32 T cell receptor beta chains listed next were all sequenced from one sample in a study of blood T cell repertoires in COVID-19 (dated by TCRdb to between 2020 and 2021). The method behind the library was the immunoSEQ multiplex PCR assay. What TCRdb holds here is the immuneACCESS table cut down to in-frame rearrangements. Part of the clones is not present; checked against another copy, under half of the missing clones reflect an unresolved V gene, and the others are unexplained. In all, the sample holds some 220,000 clones, and roughly 88% of those were seen once. 3% to 4.5% of the sample is taken by the ten largest. The sequenced material came from PBMCs or T cells enriched from blood (not recorded which). The receptor set was obtained from a woman in her forties with acute COVID-19.

V is TRBV11-2 and J is TRBJ1-1; no firm D call. This CDR3 has 15 amino acids. The germline V gene encodes CDR1 SGHAT and CDR2 FQNNGV. V was trimmed by 5 bases and J by 7 bases, leaving 20 bases between them. CDR3 nucleotides: TGTGCCAGCAGCACTAGAGACACCCGGAGTTTTGAAGCTTTCTTT. Protein product: CASSTRDTRSFEAFF.

The rearrangement uses TRBV1 and TRBJ2-3; the listed D gene, TRBD2, was not tested against the DNA. TRBV1 is an annotated pseudogene. This CDR3 has 17 residues. CDR3 DNA: TGCACCAGCATCCGGGTCGAGGCGAAGGGAGCAGGAGATACGCAGTATTTT. As protein: CTSIRVEAKGAGDTQYF.

This clone was observed a few times. The chain joins TRBV19 to TRBJ1-5, with D unresolved. V lost 9 bases and J 0 bases, leaving 3 bases between the germline ends. Germline V gene data show CDR1 as LNHDA and CDR2 as SQIVND (reference sequence). The CDR3 is 11 residues long. In nucleotides, the CDR3 is TGTGCCAGCGGTAGCAATCAGCCCCAGCATTTT. Protein sequence: CASGSNQPQHF.

The chain couples TRBV7-6 to TRBJ2-1, with TRBD2 matching over 10 bases. This CDR3 comprises 15 residues. Germline trimming cut 1 base from V and 4 bases from J; bases unmatched to any gene: 1. Per germline, CDR1 SGHVS and CDR2 FNYEAQ. This CDR3 is CASSLGTSGYNEQFF. In nucleotides, the CDR3 is TGTGCCAGCAGCTTAGGGACTAGCGGATACAATGAGCAGTTCTTC.

This clone was observed a single time. The chain has TRBV3-1 (or the pseudogene TRBV3-2) and TRBJ1-1; 7 nucleotides agree with TRBD1. CDR3 length: 14 amino acids. V was clipped by 1 base and J by 4 bases; unmatched bases: 3. The germline CDR1 and CDR2 sequences are LGHDT and YNNKEL (reference sequence). The CDR3 bases are TGTGCCAGCAGCCAAGGACAGGGTGGCACTGAAGCTTTCTTT. Its translation: CASSQGQGGTEAFF.

The chain combines TRBV13 with TRBJ1-1, with 7 bases aligning to TRBD1. With 3 bases clipped from V and 1 base from J, the junction kept 11 bases outside the gene matches. Germline V gene sequence: CDR1 PRHDT, CDR2 FYEKMQ (reference sequence). The CDR3 spans 17 residues. The CDR3 sequence is CASSFAGGWAGNTEAFF. The CDR3 DNA sequence: TGTGCCAGCAGCTTCGCAGGGGGTTGGGCAGGGAACACTGAAGCTTTCTTT.

This chain joins TRBV5-4 and TRBJ1-2; D gene ambiguous. With 4 bases removed from V and 4 bases from J, the gap between germline ends came to 5 bases. The CDR3 loop spans 11 amino acids. CDR1 is SGHNT, CDR2 YYREEE, per germline (reference sequence). CDR3 nucleotides: TGTGCCAGCAGCGCGGGCTATGGCTACACCTTC. It yields the protein CASSAGYGYTF.

The rearrangement uses TRBV2 and TRBJ2-1, with 10 bases fitting TRBD2. CDR1 and CDR2 from the germline V gene are SNHLY and FYNNEI. The CDR3 consists of 17 residues. V lost 4 bases to trimming and J lost 0 bases; unmatched junction nucleotides: 6. Here the CDR3 reads CASSVELAGSSYNEQFF. The CDR3 DNA sequence: TGTGCCAGCAGTGTGGAACTAGCGGGGAGCTCCTACAATGAGCAGTTCTTC.

The rearrangement uses TRBV3-1 (or the pseudogene TRBV3-2) and TRBJ1-6, with no clear D. Trimming left V 4 bases short and J 9 bases short, with 13 bases between. The germline V gene has CDR1 LGHDT and CDR2 YNNKEL (reference sequence). The CDR3 has 14 amino acids. DNA of the CDR3: TGTGCCAGCAGCCCCGGACGGGGTGGTTCACCCCTCCACTTT. It translates to CASSPGRGGSPLHF.

As DNA, the CDR3 is TGTGCCAGCAGTTTATCATCGCGGTATGAAAAACTGTTTTTT. Its translation is CASSLSSRYEKLFF. The rearrangement uses TRBV27 and TRBJ1-4; D unresolved. V lost 0 bases and J 6 bases, leaving 8 bases between the germline ends. Germline V gene data show CDR1 as MNHEY and CDR2 as SMNVEV (reference sequence). The CDR3 runs to 14 residues. The complete variable domain, with remaining parts taken from reference TRBV27 and TRBJ1-4, reads EAQVTQNPRYLITVTGKKLTVTCSQNMNHEYMSWYRQDPGLGLRQIYYSMNVEVTDKGDVPEGYKVSRKEKRNFPLILESPSPNQTSLYFCASSLSSRYEKLFFGSGTQLSVL.

CDR3 loop: CSVATPSGVSGGELFF. The CDR3 DNA is TGCAGCGTTGCCACTCCCTCCGGGGTAAGCGGCGGGGAGCTGTTTTTT. V is TRBV29-1 and J is TRBJ2-2, with D possibly matching TRBD2 (5 bases). Looked up from germline, CDR1 is SQVTM and CDR2 is ANQGSEA. The CDR3 runs 16 residues. Trimming left V 4 bases short and J 7 bases short, with 22 bases between.

This clone has a handful of counts. V and J are TRBV19 and TRBJ1-1; the D gene is possibly TRBD1 (6 bases). The germline V gene encodes CDR1 LNHDA and CDR2 SQIVND (reference sequence). The length of the CDR3 is 17 residues. V lost 4 bases, J lost 4 bases, and 22 bases lay in between. Here the CDR3 reads CASSKSRGRFFPTEAFF. DNA of the CDR3: TGTGCCAGTAGTAAATCCAGGGGCCGCTTTTTTCCCACTGAAGCTTTCTTT.

The chain carries TRBV11-2 and TRBJ2-1; tentative D call: TRBD1 (7 bases). Germline values: CDR1 SGHAT, CDR2 FQNNGV. The V gene lost 0 bases and the J gene lost 8 bases, with 14 bases spanning the gap. The length of the CDR3 is 15 residues. CDR3 coding DNA: TGTGCCAGCAGCTTAGATCAGGGGGGAAGGGATGAGCAGTTCTTC. Translated, it gives CASSLDQGGRDEQFF.

This clone was observed once. The J gene is TRBJ1-1, the V gene TRBV9; D not resolved. The V end was cut by 3 bases, the J end by 5 bases, with 11 bases between. The V gene's germline CDR1 is SGDLS and CDR2 YYNGEE. The CDR3 is made up of 13 amino acids. CDR3 in DNA: TGTGCCAGCAGCGCCACCGGTGCTACTGAAGCTTTCTTT. Amino acids: CASSATGATEAFF.

This chain uses TRBV7-2 with TRBJ1-1; the match to TRBD1 covers 7 bases. The junction had 2 bases not matched to a gene; V was cut back by 4 bases and J by 0 bases. In germline, CDR1 is SGHTA, CDR2 FQGNSA. The CDR3 loop spans 14 amino acids. CDR3 sequence (DNA): TGTGCCAGCAGCTCGGGACAGTTGAACACTGAAGCTTTCTTT. This sequence encodes CASSSGQLNTEAFF.

This CDR3 reads CASSQVSPPEQYF. CDR3 nucleotides: TGTGCCAGCAGCCAAGTCTCCCCTCCCGAGCAGTACTTC. The chain has TRBV3-1 (or the pseudogene TRBV3-2) and TRBJ2-7; D remains ambiguous. The CDR3 consists of 13 residues. Trimming took 1 base from V and 6 from J, leaving 10 bases between them. Germline V gene data show CDR1 as LGHDT and CDR2 as YNNKEL (reference sequence).

This chain links TRBV9 with TRBJ2-1, with 10 nucleotides matching TRBD2. Germline CDR1 is SGDLS and CDR2 is YYNGEE. The CDR3 runs 15 residues. The V gene end was trimmed by 2 bases and the J gene end by 3 bases; junction bases not matched to a gene: 2. In DNA, the CDR3 is TGTGCCAGCAGCGTTAGCGGGGGGCACTACAATGAGCAGTTCTTC. Protein: CASSVSGGHYNEQFF.

This clone was picked up many times. Within the sample, other DNA sequences also encode this same CDR3. The J gene is TRBJ2-7, the V gene TRBV19; 9 bases line up with TRBD2. Germline trimming cut 1 base from V and 3 bases from J; bases unmatched to any gene: 1. The CDR3 runs 14 residues. Germline assignment: CDR1 LNHDA and CDR2 SQIVND (reference sequence). CDR3 loop: CASSIVSGGYEQYF. CDR3 nucleotides: TGTGCCAGTAGTATAGTTAGCGGGGGCTACGAGCAGTACTTC.

The CDR3 sequence: CASSFTYYPDRSLDYEQYF. CDR3 nucleotides: TGTGCCAGCAGCTTCACCTACTATCCGGACAGGAGCCTAGACTACGAGCAGTACTTC. The rearrangement uses TRBV7-2 and TRBJ2-7; 7 bases agree with TRBD1. CDR3 length: 19 residues. Germline CDR1 SGHTA, CDR2 FQGNSA. The V gene end was trimmed by 3 bases and the J gene end by 3 bases; junction bases not matched to a gene: 20. Filled out from reference TRBV7-2 and TRBJ2-7, the complete variable domain reads GAGVSQSPSNKVTEKGKDVELRCDPISGHTALYWYRQSLGQGLEFLIYFQGNSAPDKSGLPSDRFSAERTGGSVSTLTIQRTQQEDSAVYLCASSFTYYPDRSLDYEQYFGPGTRLTVT.

This clone showed up just once. This chain uses TRBV30 with TRBJ1-5; 8 bases fit TRBD1. Germline-derived CDR1 and CDR2 are GTSNPN and SVGIG (reference sequence). The CDR3 runs 15 residues. V dropped 0 bases and J dropped 11; count of bases not matched to a gene: 12. The DNA of the CDR3 is TGTGCCTGGAGTGTACCTGGACAGGGTTTTTGGGCCCAGCATTTT. It is translated as CAWSVPGQGFWAQHF. Complete variable domain (other parts from reference TRBV30 and TRBJ1-5): SQTIHQWPATLVQPVGSPLSLECTVEGTSNPNLYWYRQAAGRGLQLLFYSVGIGQISSEVPQNLSASRPQDRQFILSSKKLLLSDSGFYLCAWSVPGQGFWAQHFGDGTRLSIL.

The rearrangement joins TRBV6-2 or TRBV6-3 to TRBJ2-1, with D possibly matching TRBD1 (5 bases). Germline-derived CDR1 and CDR2 are MNHEY and SVGEGT. Trimming stripped 3 bases from V and 2 bases from J, with 14 bases between. The CDR3 contains 16 residues. The CDR3 reads CASSYSREGTYNEQFF. CDR3 nucleotide sequence: TGTGCCAGCAGTTATAGCAGGGAAGGGACCTACAATGAGCAGTTCTTC.

This chain links TRBV30 with TRBJ1-2; TRBD1 matches at 8 bases. V was pared by 1 base and J by 6 bases, with 13 bases of the junction left unmatched. This CDR3 contains 16 residues. Germline values: CDR1 GTSNPN, CDR2 SVGIG (reference sequence). CDR3 loop: CAWSALDAGTGDGYTF. CDR3 nucleotides: TGTGCCTGGAGTGCACTGGACGCCGGGACAGGAGATGGCTACACCTTC.

A remark on this clone: Additional DNA sequences in this sample encode the identical CDR3. The chain carries TRBV29-1 and TRBJ1-5; TRBD1 matches at 10 bases. The CDR3 length is 14 residues. Trimming removed 4 bases from V and 4 bases from J; junction bases left unmatched: 4. Germline lookup yields CDR1 SQVTM and CDR2 ANQGSEA. CDR3 amino acids: CSVGDRGQNQPQHF. The CDR3 DNA reads TGCAGCGTTGGGGACAGGGGCCAAAATCAGCCCCAGCATTTT.

The chain employs TRBV7-9 and TRBJ1-1; D remains ambiguous. Germline V CDR1 and CDR2: SEHNR, FQNEAQ (reference sequence). V was cut by 6 bases and J by 4 bases, with 12 bases left in between. This CDR3 region has 13 residues. The CDR3 sequence is CASSTEGGTEAFF. In DNA, the CDR3 is TGTGCCAGCAGTACGGAGGGAGGCACTGAAGCTTTCTTT. Full variable domain (missing parts from reference TRBV7-9 and TRBJ1-1): DTGVSQNPRHKITKRGQNVTFRCDPISEHNRLYWYRQTLGQGPEFLTYFQNEAQLEKSRLLSDRFSAERPKGSFSTLEIQRTEQGDSAMYLCASSTEGGTEAFFGQGTRLTVV.

A single count supports this clone. This sequence joins TRBV9 and TRBJ2-3, with 13 bases fitting TRBD2. CDR1 SGDLS and CDR2 YYNGEE come from the germline V gene. There are 17 residues in the CDR3. Trimming cost V 3 bases and J 2 bases; bases outside gene matches: 6. The CDR3 DNA is TGTGCCAGCAGCGCCAGACTAGCGGGGGGCCTCACAGATACGCAGTATTTT. This gives the protein CASSARLAGGLTDTQYF.

The chain uses TRBV18 and TRBJ2-1; 13 positions agree with TRBD2. CDR1 is KGHSH and CDR2 is LQKENI in the germline V gene. The CDR3 runs to 18 residues. V trimming: 2 bases; J trimming: 1 base; junction bases outside the gene matches: 5. CDR3 residues: CASSPNRLAGGSYNEQFF. The CDR3 bases are TGTGCCAGCTCACCAAATAGACTAGCGGGGGGTTCCTACAATGAGCAGTTCTTC.

The CDR3 DNA follows: TGTGCCAGCAGTCACGGGACAGGACATAGCTCCTATAATTCACCCCTCCACTTT. Protein product: CASSHGTGHSSYNSPLHF. The chain links TRBV25-1 to TRBJ1-6; 8 positions match TRBD1. The germline V gene has CDR1 MGHDK and CDR2 SYGVNS. Trimming removed 5 bases from V and 0 bases from J; junction bases left unmatched: 9. This CDR3 spans 18 amino acids.

This clone was detected a few times. The CDR3 DNA sequence: TGTGCCAGCAGTTTGGGCACTTACAATGAGCAGTTCTTC. It is translated as CASSLGTYNEQFF. The V call is TRBV27, the J call TRBJ2-1; D unresolved. This CDR3 is 13 amino acids long. The V end lost 3 bases, the J end lost 4 bases, and 7 bases lay between the germline ends. Germline CDR1 and CDR2: MNHEY and SMNVEV (reference sequence).

This sequence joins TRBV4-3 and TRBJ2-7, with TRBD1 matching over 9 bases. The junction had 13 bases not matched to a gene; V was cut back by 4 bases and J by 3 bases. The CDR3 has 17 amino acids. Germline V gene sequence: CDR1 LGHNA, CDR2 YSLEER. The CDR3 region is CASSLGWDRDFFYEQYF. CDR3 bases: TGCGCCAGCAGCCTAGGTTGGGACAGGGATTTTTTCTACGAGCAGTACTTC.

V usage is TRBV24-1 and J usage is TRBJ1-2; D might be TRBD1 (6 bases). The CDR3 has 13 amino acids. Trimming removed 2 bases from V and 5 bases from J, with 8 bases in between. CDR1 is KGHDR, CDR2 SFDVKD, per germline. The CDR3 loop reads CATSDSRGYGYTF. The CDR3 DNA is TGTGCCACCAGTGATTCCAGGGGTTATGGCTACACCTTC.

This chain joins TRBV3-1 (or the pseudogene TRBV3-2) and TRBJ1-2; D perhaps matches TRBD1 (6 bases). V dropped 1 base and J dropped 4 bases, with 10 bases sitting between them. CDR1 is LGHDT and CDR2 is YNNKEL in the germline V gene (reference sequence). This CDR3 is 14 amino acids long. The CDR3 protein is CASSQGQDGYGYTF. For the CDR3, the DNA is TGTGCCAGCAGCCAAGGACAGGACGGCTATGGCTACACCTTC.

This sequence joins TRBV27 and TRBJ2-7, with 9 bases matching TRBD1. J lost 2 bases, V lost 6 bases, and 5 bases had no gene match. The CDR3 consists of 14 residues. Germline V gene sequence: CDR1 MNHEY, CDR2 SMNVEV (reference sequence). The CDR3: CASSPTGGTYEQYF. The DNA of the CDR3 is TGTGCCAGCAGCCCGACAGGGGGTACCTACGAGCAGTACTTC.